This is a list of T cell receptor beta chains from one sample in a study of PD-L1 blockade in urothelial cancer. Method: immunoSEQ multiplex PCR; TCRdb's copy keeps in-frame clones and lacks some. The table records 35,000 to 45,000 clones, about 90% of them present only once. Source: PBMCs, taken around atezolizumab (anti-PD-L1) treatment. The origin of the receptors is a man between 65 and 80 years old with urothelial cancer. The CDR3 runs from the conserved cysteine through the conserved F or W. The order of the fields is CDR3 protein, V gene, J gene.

CDR3aa: CASSLQGSPTYEQYF; v_gene: TRBV5-6; j_gene: TRBJ2-7
CDR3aa: CAWSNRAEAFF; v_gene: TRBV30; j_gene: TRBJ1-1
CDR3aa: CASSLGQGAGGYTF; v_gene: TRBV7-8; j_gene: TRBJ1-2
CDR3aa: CASSSGQGGQETQYF; v_gene: TRBV5-1; j_gene: TRBJ2-5
CDR3aa: CASSDGTSGAYEQYF; v_gene: TRBV5-1; j_gene: TRBJ2-7
CDR3aa: CASSQGTENNEKLFF; v_gene: TRBV4-2; j_gene: TRBJ1-4
CDR3aa: CASSPRDRILNQPQHF; v_gene: TRBV2; j_gene: TRBJ1-5
CDR3aa: CASSPLGTDIETQYF; v_gene: TRBV18; j_gene: TRBJ2-5
CDR3aa: CASSLLRGEQYF; v_gene: TRBV7-2; j_gene: TRBJ2-7
CDR3aa: CASRVPSGAGDYGYTF; v_gene: TRBV28; j_gene: TRBJ1-2
CDR3aa: CASSPRAGSTDTQYF; v_gene: TRBV14; j_gene: TRBJ2-3
CDR3aa: CASSTEGLTDTQYF; v_gene: TRBV7-9; j_gene: TRBJ2-3
CDR3aa: CASSEGRGSYEQYF; v_gene: TRBV2; j_gene: TRBJ2-7
CDR3aa: CASSQALDSQETQYF; v_gene: TRBV14; j_gene: TRBJ2-5
CDR3aa: CASKRGKLDEQFF; v_gene: TRBV7-9; j_gene: TRBJ2-1
CDR3aa: CASSLSELAGVEQYF; v_gene: TRBV7-2; j_gene: TRBJ2-7
CDR3aa: CASSFSLAGTEETQYF; v_gene: TRBV5-4; j_gene: TRBJ2-5
CDR3aa: CASSLWAGGIYNEQFF; v_gene: TRBV27; j_gene: TRBJ2-1
CDR3aa: CASSGGGPGNEQFF; v_gene: TRBV6-1; j_gene: TRBJ2-1
CDR3aa: CASSKGAGNQPQHF; v_gene: TRBV28; j_gene: TRBJ1-5
CDR3aa: CASSLADRDRNGYTF; v_gene: TRBV7-9; j_gene: TRBJ1-2
CDR3aa: CASSSTGGFNQPQHF; v_gene: TRBV6-1; j_gene: TRBJ1-5
CDR3aa: CASQHGGVNTEAFF; v_gene: TRBV5-4; j_gene: TRBJ1-1
CDR3aa: CATRGDIGSYEQYF; v_gene: TRBV5-1; j_gene: TRBJ2-7
CDR3aa: CAITPTQGAYEQYF; v_gene: TRBV10-3; j_gene: TRBJ2-7
CDR3aa: CASSVGGMPTDTQYF; v_gene: TRBV10-1; j_gene: TRBJ2-3
CDR3aa: CAWSVGGRAYNEQFF; v_gene: TRBV30; j_gene: TRBJ2-1
CDR3aa: CASSFVSRDYEQYF; v_gene: TRBV5-5; j_gene: TRBJ2-7
CDR3aa: CASWPNTGELFF; v_gene: TRBV6-5; j_gene: TRBJ2-2
CDR3aa: CASSIAVFADRAIFF; v_gene: TRBV19; j_gene: TRBJ2-1
CDR3aa: CASSLASGTGRNEQFF; v_gene: TRBV5-4; j_gene: TRBJ2-1
CDR3aa: CASSKLAGPQTSGEQFF; v_gene: TRBV19; j_gene: TRBJ2-1
CDR3aa: CASSIPRASGRASDEQYF; v_gene: TRBV5-4; j_gene: TRBJ2-7
CDR3aa: CASSLVRGGRGAKNIQYF; v_gene: TRBV28; j_gene: TRBJ2-4
CDR3aa: CASSNMGLYTGELFF; v_gene: TRBV6-1; j_gene: TRBJ2-2
CDR3aa: CASSPPQGNYGYTF; v_gene: TRBV5-6; j_gene: TRBJ1-2
CDR3aa: CASSDPLAARSGINEQFF; v_gene: TRBV25-1; j_gene: TRBJ2-1
CDR3aa: CASSGPRGISYEQYF; v_gene: TRBV21-1; j_gene: TRBJ2-7
CDR3aa: CASSEYPTGGADTQYF; v_gene: TRBV25-1; j_gene: TRBJ2-3
CDR3aa: CASSYSTGVSNTEAFF; v_gene: TRBV6-6; j_gene: TRBJ1-1
CDR3aa: CASSLGQGRTDTQYF; v_gene: TRBV5-6; j_gene: TRBJ2-3
CDR3aa: CASRGSVEKLFF; v_gene: TRBV2; j_gene: TRBJ1-4
CDR3aa: CASSGLAPQETQYF; v_gene: TRBV2; j_gene: TRBJ2-5
CDR3aa: CASSSAWGRNYGYTF; v_gene: TRBV5-1; j_gene: TRBJ1-2
CDR3aa: CASSGGSSYNQPQHF; v_gene: TRBV10-2; j_gene: TRBJ1-5
CDR3aa: CASFKETKPYEQYF; v_gene: TRBV18; j_gene: TRBJ2-7
CDR3aa: CASSPLAGGWETQYF; v_gene: TRBV5-1; j_gene: TRBJ2-5
CDR3aa: CASMLAQGHEAFF; v_gene: TRBV6-5; j_gene: TRBJ1-1
CDR3aa: CASAKTGWGETQYF; v_gene: TRBV10-2; j_gene: TRBJ2-5
CDR3aa: CASSPGVNRGELFF; v_gene: TRBV7-2; j_gene: TRBJ1-4
CDR3aa: CAWRRSGAYEQYF; v_gene: TRBV30; j_gene: TRBJ2-7
CDR3aa: CASSLWGDRSEAFF; v_gene: TRBV28; j_gene: TRBJ1-1
CDR3aa: CASSARTSGTDTQYF; v_gene: TRBV5-4; j_gene: TRBJ2-3